Listed here are 32 T cell receptor beta chains from one sample, sequenced in a study of cytomegalovirus exposure and HLA in healthy donors. Use of 60 Vbeta and 13 Jbeta primers characterized the PCR. The method was immunoSEQ multiplex PCR; TCRdb's version includes in-frame clones alone and lacks a portion of them. The sample comprises roughly 100,000 clones, 65% to 80% of which are singletons, and roughly 3.4% rests with the top ten. The sequenced material came from PBMCs. The receptors stem from a man aged 55 to 70 in good health and CMV-seronegative.

CDR3 region: CASSEHGLADIKGQYF. CDR3 DNA sequence: TGTGCCAGCAGCGAACATGGACTAGCGGATATTAAGGGGCAGTACTTC. The chain employs TRBV7-2 and TRBJ2-7; 10 nucleotides align to TRBD2. CDR3 length: 16 residues. Looked up from germline, CDR1 is SGHTA and CDR2 is FQGNSA. Germline trimming cut 5 bases from V and 9 bases from J; bases unmatched to any gene: 16.

The chain carries TRBV7-7 and TRBJ2-5, with a tentative D call TRBD1 (6 bases). Trimming left V 0 bases short and J 1 base short, with 6 bases between. The CDR3 is 14 amino acids. Looked up from germline, CDR1 is SSHAT and CDR2 is FNYEAQ (reference sequence). CDR3 loop: CASSLAGGQETQYF. The CDR3 bases are TGTGCCAGCAGCTTAGCAGGGGGCCAAGAGACCCAGTACTTC.

The V gene is TRBV30, the J gene TRBJ1-2; the match to TRBD1 covers 8 bases. V lost 6 bases to trimming and J lost 3 bases; unmatched junction nucleotides: 30. Germline V CDR1 and CDR2: GTSNPN, SVGIG (reference sequence). The CDR3 is 21 amino acids. CDR3 region: CACRTLFKSPRPGQAYYGYTF. CDR3 DNA: TGTGCCTGCCGAACGCTTTTTAAAAGCCCGCGCCCGGGACAGGCATACTATGGCTACACCTTC.

V gene TRBV5-1 combines with J gene TRBJ2-2; D is uncertain. The CDR3 spans 13 residues. V dropped 0 bases and J dropped 7 bases, with 7 bases sitting between them. Germline V gene data show CDR1 as SGHRS and CDR2 as YFSETQ. CDR3 sequence: CASSLGPGGELFF. CDR3 DNA sequence: TGCGCCAGCAGCTTGGGTCCGGGCGGGGAGCTGTTTTTT.

The CDR3 here is CAISRGGYEKLFF. The CDR3 DNA reads as TGTGCCATCTCGAGGGGGGGGTATGAAAAACTGTTTTTT. The chain joins TRBV6-6 to TRBJ1-4; maybe TRBD1 (6 bases). With 10 bases removed from V and 6 bases from J, the gap between germline ends came to 15 bases. Germline V gene lookup returns CDR1 MNHNY and CDR2 SVGAGI (reference sequence). The CDR3 totals 13 residues.

The sample holds a few counts of this clone. This chain links TRBV9 with TRBJ1-4; 8 nucleotides line up with TRBD1. This CDR3 has 14 residues. V was clipped by 3 bases and J by 7 bases; unmatched bases: 5. Germline CDR1 is SGDLS and CDR2 is YYNGEE. The CDR3, as DNA: TGTGCCAGCAGCGCCTCAGGGGGCGTTGAAAAACTGTTTTTT. It encodes CASSASGGVEKLFF. Supplemented by reference TRBV9 and TRBJ1-4, the full variable domain reads DSGVTQTPKHLITATGQRVTLRCSPRSGDLSVYWYQQSLDQGLQFLIQYYNGEERAKGNILERFSAQQFPDLHSELNLSSLELGDSALYFCASSASGGVEKLFFGSGTQLSVL.

The chain recombines TRBV18 with TRBJ2-7; 10 positions match TRBD1. The CDR3 sequence is 15 residues long. Per germline, CDR1 KGHSH and CDR2 LQKENI. J lost 3 bases, V lost 2 bases, and 4 bases had no gene match. The CDR3 here is CASSPGQGGYYEQYV. CDR3 nucleotide sequence: TGTGCCAGCTCACCAGGACAGGGGGGTTACTACGAGCAGTACGTC.

This sequence joins TRBV5-4 and TRBJ2-2, with 8 bases aligning to TRBD2. Losses at the gene ends were 3 bases for V and 4 bases for J; bases not matched to a gene: 14. CDR3 length: 18 amino acids. CDR1 is SGHNT and CDR2 is YYREEE in the germline V gene (reference sequence). The CDR3 DNA sequence: TGTGCCAGCAGCTCCGGACCGGGAGGGGGGCAGGTCACCGGGGAGCTGTTTTTT. Residues: CASSSGPGGGQVTGELFF. Full variable domain (rest looked up from reference TRBV5-4 and TRBJ2-2): ETGVTQSPTHLIKTRGQQVTLRCSSQSGHNTVSWYQQALGQGPQFIFQYYREEENGRGNFPPRFSGLQFPNYSSELNVNALELDDSALYLCASSSGPGGGQVTGELFFGEGSRLTVL.

This sequence joins TRBV9 and TRBJ1-3; 10 bases line up with TRBD1. The V gene's germline CDR1 is SGDLS and CDR2 YYNGEE. This CDR3 has 15 amino acids. The trim removed 3 bases at V and 3 bases at J, leaving 3 bases unmatched. The CDR3 is CASSDGTGVGNTIYF. In DNA, the CDR3 is TGTGCCAGCAGCGACGGGACAGGGGTTGGAAACACCATATATTTT.

This chain joins TRBV29-1 and TRBJ1-2, with a tentative D call TRBD1 (6 bases). Trimming left V 1 base short and J 1 base short, with 22 bases between. This CDR3 comprises 18 residues. Per germline, CDR1 SQVTM and CDR2 ANQGSEA. This CDR3 reads CSVEGGGGGQAFNYGYTF. The DNA of the CDR3 is TGCAGCGTTGAAGGAGGTGGGGGGGGCCAGGCGTTTAACTATGGCTACACCTTC.

The DNA of the CDR3 is TGTGCCAGCAGCTCCCCCGACAGGTGGAAAGCTTTCTTT. Amino acid sequence: CASSSPDRWKAFF. The chain recombines TRBV7-2 with TRBJ1-1, with D perhaps matching TRBD1 (6 bases). Germline V CDR1 and CDR2: SGHTA, FQGNSA. Trimming removed 4 bases at V and 9 bases at J, with 15 bases between. The CDR3 consists of 13 residues.

A few counts support this clone. This chain uses TRBV30 with TRBJ2-1; 10 bases align to TRBD2. V trimming: 7 bases; J trimming: 2 bases; junction bases outside the gene matches: 2. Germline V gene sequence: CDR1 GTSNPN, CDR2 SVGIG (reference sequence). The CDR3 is 13 residues long. In nucleotides, the CDR3 is TGTGCCTTCCTAGCGGGGGCCTACAATGAGCAGTTCTTC. This codes for CAFLAGAYNEQFF.

This clone was found a few times. This chain connects TRBV28 to TRBJ2-2, with a weak D call TRBD1 (6 bases). The ends were cut back, 2 bases at V and 5 bases at J, with 15 bases in the middle. Per the germline V gene, CDR1 is MDHEN and CDR2 is SYDVKM. The CDR3 consists of 16 residues. CDR3 nucleotides: TGTGCCAGCAGTTTACACGGTCAGGGGTGGACCGGGGAGCTGTTTTTT. It encodes CASSLHGQGWTGELFF.

The chain recombines TRBV6-5 with TRBJ2-1; D perhaps matches TRBD2 (6 bases). This CDR3 is built from 13 residues. V lost 4 bases to trimming and J lost 5 bases, with 9 bases between them. Germline CDR1 MNHEY, CDR2 SVGAGI. Written as DNA, the CDR3 is TGTGCCAGCAGTTCCAGACTAGACAATGAGCAGTTCTTC. Residues: CASSSRLDNEQFF.

The table lists this clone with a count of one. V and J are TRBV5-6 and TRBJ2-7; no clear D gene. The V and J ends lost 5 bases and 7 bases respectively, with 19 bases between them. There are 14 residues in the CDR3. Germline V gives CDR1 SGHDT, CDR2 YYEEEE. The CDR3 spells CASSSVLLRTEQYF. The DNA for the CDR3 is TGTGCCAGCAGTTCAGTACTACTACGTACGGAGCAGTACTTC.

This clone was detected a few times. The CDR3 reads CASSFGTGGQPQHF. Here the CDR3 DNA reads TGTGCCAGCAGTTTCGGGACAGGGGGTCAGCCCCAGCATTTT. The V gene is TRBV28, the J gene TRBJ1-5; 11 bases line up with TRBD1. CDR3 length equals 14 residues. Germline trimming cut 3 bases from V and 6 bases from J; bases unmatched to any gene: 1. The germline gives CDR1 MDHEN, CDR2 SYDVKM.

The chain carries TRBV5-6 and TRBJ1-4, with 8 bases fitting TRBD1. The CDR3 consists of 16 residues. The V segment lost 2 bases and the J segment 13 bases; nucleotides outside the gene matches: 16. The V gene's germline CDR1 is SGHDT and CDR2 YYEEEE. CDR3 nucleotides: TGTGCCAGCAGCTTCTTGGGCTCAGGGGGCGCAGTTATACTGTTTTTT. Its protein is CASSFLGSGGAVILFF.

This rearrangement joins TRBV6-1 to TRBJ1-3; TRBD1 is a possible D gene (6 bases). There are 14 residues in the CDR3. Trimming removed 3 bases at V and 3 bases at J, with 9 bases between. Germline V gene data show CDR1 as MNHNS and CDR2 as SASEGT. The CDR3 region is CASSEQGFGNTIYF. The DNA of the CDR3 is TGTGCCAGCAGTGAGCAGGGGTTTGGAAACACCATATATTTT.

V usage is TRBV7-8 and J usage is TRBJ1-1; weak D call: TRBD1 (5 bases). Germline lookup yields CDR1 SGHVS and CDR2 FQNEAQ. The CDR3 is made up of 17 amino acids. Between the trimmed V and J ends, which lost 2 bases and 5 bases, there was a span of 21 bases. CDR3 sequence: CASSLRGSDAESTEAFF. CDR3 in DNA: TGTGCCAGCAGCTTAAGGGGCTCGGACGCCGAGAGTACTGAAGCTTTCTTT.

This rearrangement joins TRBV5-1 to TRBJ2-1; 14 bases are a match to TRBD2. CDR1 is SGHRS, CDR2 YFSETQ, per germline. The CDR3 has 16 residues. J lost 8 bases, V lost 1 base, and 5 bases had no gene match. The CDR3 nucleotides read TGCGCCAGCAGCTTGTATGGGACTAGCGGGGGCTATGAGCAGTTCTTC. Translated, it gives CASSLYGTSGGYEQFF.

J is TRBJ1-2 and V is TRBV7-2, with TRBD1 as a possible D gene (5 bases). Per the germline V gene, CDR1 is SGHTA and CDR2 is FQGNSA. V lost 1 base and J lost 5, with 14 bases in between. The CDR3 is 15 residues long. The CDR3 loop is CASSLGGGEGYGYTF. The CDR3 region has the DNA TGTGCCAGCAGCTTAGGAGGAGGGGAAGGATATGGCTACACCTTC. The whole variable domain, filled in from reference TRBV7-2 and TRBJ1-2, reads GAGVSQSPSNKVTEKGKDVELRCDPISGHTALYWYRQSLGQGLEFLIYFQGNSAPDKSGLPSDRFSAERTGGSVSTLTIQRTQQEDSAVYLCASSLGGGEGYGYTFGSGTRLTVV.

The rearrangement links TRBV4-2 to TRBJ1-1; D is perhaps TRBD1 (6 bases). CDR3 length equals 14 residues. Deletions cut 0 bases from V and 3 bases from J, with 8 bases between. The germline CDR1 and CDR2 sequences are LGHNA and YNFKEQ. In nucleotides, the CDR3 is TGTGCCAGCAGCCAAGAACCAGGGGACACTGAAGCTTTCTTT. It translates to CASSQEPGDTEAFF.

The CDR3 nucleotides are TGTGCCAGCAGTTTGGGGGGGGCGGGCACCGGGGAGCTGTTTTTT. It specifies CASSLGGAGTGELFF. The J gene is TRBJ2-2, the V gene TRBV28, with D tentatively TRBD2 (7 bases). CDR1 is MDHEN and CDR2 is SYDVKM in the germline V gene. V lost 3 bases and J 4 bases, leaving 12 bases between the germline ends. The CDR3 has 15 residues.

Worth noting for this clone: Other nucleotide sequences in the sample specify the same CDR3. V is TRBV5-1 and J is TRBJ2-2, with D perhaps TRBD2 (6 bases). The CDR3 extends over 15 amino acids. Germline V lookup: CDR1 SGHRS, CDR2 YFSETQ. V lost 1 base and J lost 1, with 8 bases in between. CDR3 in DNA: TGCGCCAGCAGCTTGACGGGGGAGAACACCGGGGAGCTGTTTTTT. Translation: CASSLTGENTGELFF.

This chain uses TRBV11-2 with TRBJ1-1; D is unclear. Germline CDR1 is SGHAT and CDR2 is FQNNGV. Trimming cost V 3 bases and J 3 bases, with 8 bases left between them. This CDR3 has 13 amino acids. As DNA, the CDR3 is TGTGCCAGCAGCTTGGGCGGGGACACTGAAGCTTTCTTT. This sequence encodes CASSLGGDTEAFF.

V gene TRBV9 combines with J gene TRBJ2-3; 10 bases fit TRBD2. V gave up 3 bases and J gave up 2 bases; unmatched junction bases: 12. This CDR3 region has 18 residues. Germline V lookup: CDR1 SGDLS, CDR2 YYNGEE. CDR3 amino acids: CASSARSLSGGPTDTQYF. In DNA form, the CDR3 reads TGTGCCAGCAGCGCCCGTTCCCTTAGCGGGGGGCCCACAGATACGCAGTATTTT.

V gene TRBV7-2 combines with J gene TRBJ1-2, with 11 bases matching TRBD1. This CDR3 region has 16 residues. The J segment lost 8 bases and the V segment lost 0 bases, leaving 8 bases of the junction unmatched. Germline V gene lookup returns CDR1 SGHTA and CDR2 FQGNSA. This CDR3 is CASSLALGQGAVGYTF. The CDR3 bases are TGTGCCAGCAGCTTAGCACTCGGACAGGGGGCTGTGGGCTACACCTTC.

This clone was detected once. This sequence joins TRBV23-1 and TRBJ2-6, with D possibly being TRBD1 (6 bases). TRBV23-1 is an ORF, with its function uncertain. The CDR3 covers 22 residues. With 0 bases removed from V and 4 bases from J, the gap between germline ends came to 28 bases. The CDR3 DNA sequence: TGCGCCAGCAGTCAATCGAAACCGGGCCAGGGGTCGGGCCCCCCAGGGGCCAACGTCCTGACTTTC. This sequence encodes CASSQSKPGQGSGPPGANVLTF.

The chain joins TRBV30 to TRBJ2-5; D is uncertain. Germline loops: CDR1 GTSNPN, CDR2 SVGIG (reference sequence). CDR3 size: 13 residues. The ends were cut back, 0 bases at V and 1 base at J, with 6 bases in the middle. The CDR3 DNA sequence: TGTGCCTGGAGTGTAATGCGCCAAGAGACCCAGTACTTC. Encoded protein: CAWSVMRQETQYF.

This clone occurred a few times. The chain combines TRBV7-7 with TRBJ2-2; 10 bases agree with TRBD2. Germline V gives CDR1 SSHAT, CDR2 FNYEAQ (reference sequence). The CDR3 spans 17 residues. Unmatched junction bases numbered 8, after V lost 1 base and J lost 6 bases. Here the CDR3 DNA reads TGTGCCAGCAGCTTAGGGCTAGCGGGGGTTTTATCCGGGGAGCTGTTTTTT. Encoded protein: CASSLGLAGVLSGELFF.

V usage is TRBV6-5 and J usage is TRBJ1-2, with D maybe TRBD1 (6 bases). V shed 2 bases and J shed 4 bases, with 14 bases lying between them. This CDR3 contains 15 residues. CDR1 and CDR2 from the germline V gene are MNHEY and SVGAGI. CDR3 DNA sequence: TGTGCCAGCAGTTACGTGCGGGGGCAAGGCTATGGCTACACCTTC. Residues: CASSYVRGQGYGYTF.

In its sample, this clone was seen a few times. This rearrangement joins TRBV6-5 to TRBJ1-5; D unclear. Between the trimmed V and J ends, which lost 4 bases and 4 bases, there was a span of 11 bases. This CDR3 contains 14 residues. CDR1 is MNHEY and CDR2 is SVGAGI in the germline V gene. The CDR3 here is CASSSIEGNQPQHF. The CDR3 nucleotides read TGTGCCAGCAGTTCAATAGAGGGTAATCAGCCCCAGCATTTT.